This entry is about one TCR beta chain. Looked up from germline, CDR1 is SGHDT and CDR2 is YYEEEE. V shed 0 bases, J shed 6 bases, and the junction held 5 bases outside the gene matches. This CDR3 spans 15 amino acids. This sample was taken from a study of T cells after yellow fever vaccination. TCRdb itself ran the 5' RACE reads through MiXCR, one entry per CDR3 protein. The sample holds approximately 350,000 distinct CDR3 sequences, around a tenth seen once. This sequence was found in a man younger than 35 who received the YFV17D yellow fever vaccine. The specimen comprised PBMCs, sampled on the day of the first yellow fever vaccination. The genes are TRBV5-6 and TRBJ2-1; 8 bases are a match to TRBD1. The CDR3 DNA reads TGTGCCAGCAGCTTGGAGGACAGGGCATTCAATGAGCAGTTCTTC. This codes for CASSLEDRAFNEQFF.